The rows below give T cell receptor beta chains drawn from one sample of a study of CD8 T cells in ankylosing spondylitis. TCRdb re-derived calls from the 5' RACE reads in MiXCR, one entry per CDR3 protein. The repertoire has approximately 300,000 distinct CDR3 sequences, under 8.5% of them found once; the top ten carry roughly 15%. Sequencing was carried out using blood, either unsorted or a sorted T cell fraction (not recorded which). These receptors came from a male donor with ankylosing spondylitis. The CDR3 runs from the conserved cysteine through the conserved F or W. Each record gives: V gene, CDR3 length, D gene, J gene, clone size, CDR3 DNA, CDR3 protein. D genes are given only for firm matches. For some rows the clone size is stated as once, few or many, or as a class when expanded; others skip it.

v_call: TRBV29-1; cdr3_length: 15; d_call: TRBD2; j_call: TRBJ2-2; clone_size: many; cdr3_nt: TGCAGCGTCGGAGCCGGGACTACGAACACCGGGGAGCTGTTTTTT; cdr3_aa: CSVGAGTTNTGELFF
v_call: TRBV9; cdr3_length: 18; d_call: TRBD2; j_call: TRBJ2-7; clone_size: NA; cdr3_nt: TGTGCCAGCAGCGTAGCGGGCGATCCAGCGGGAGGTTACTACGAGCAGTACTTC; cdr3_aa: CASSVAGDPAGGYYEQYF
v_call: TRBV3-1; cdr3_length: 15; d_call: NA; j_call: TRBJ2-7; clone_size: NA; cdr3_nt: TGTGCCAGCAGCCAGTTCAGGGAATCTTTCTACGAGCAGTACTTC; cdr3_aa: CASSQFRESFYEQYF
v_call: TRBV7-3; cdr3_length: 13; d_call: TRBD1; j_call: TRBJ2-5; clone_size: few; cdr3_nt: TGTGCCAGCAGCTTAGGACAGGGGCAGACCCAGTACTTC; cdr3_aa: CASSLGQGQTQYF
v_call: TRBV7-6; cdr3_length: 15; d_call: TRBD2; j_call: TRBJ2-3; clone_size: NA; cdr3_nt: TGTGCCAGCAGCTTAGGTAGCGGGTTCACAGATACGCAGTATTTT; cdr3_aa: CASSLGSGFTDTQYF
v_call: TRBV28; cdr3_length: 16; d_call: NA; j_call: TRBJ2-5; clone_size: few; cdr3_nt: TGTGCCAGCAGTTTACCCACCACGGGGCTCGGGGAGACCCAGTACTTC; cdr3_aa: CASSLPTTGLGETQYF
v_call: TRBV3-1; cdr3_length: 14; d_call: NA; j_call: TRBJ2-1; clone_size: few; cdr3_nt: TGTGCCAGCAGCCCGACCCTTTATGGCAATGAGCAGTTCTTC; cdr3_aa: CASSPTLYGNEQFF
v_call: TRBV10-1; cdr3_length: 14; d_call: TRBD2; j_call: TRBJ2-1; clone_size: few; cdr3_nt: TGCGCCAGCACCCCTAGCGGGAGGGCCAATGAGCAGTTCTTC; cdr3_aa: CASTPSGRANEQFF
v_call: TRBV21-1; cdr3_length: 15; d_call: NA; j_call: TRBJ2-7; clone_size: few; cdr3_nt: TGTGCCAGCAGAGAACCCGGGACAGACTCCTACGAGCAGTACTTC; cdr3_aa: CASREPGTDSYEQYF
v_call: TRBV11-3; cdr3_length: 14; d_call: NA; j_call: TRBJ2-2; clone_size: NA; cdr3_nt: TGTGCCAGCAGCTCCGACTCGAACACCGGGGAGCTGTTTTTT; cdr3_aa: CASSSDSNTGELFF
v_call: TRBV14; cdr3_length: 17; d_call: NA; j_call: TRBJ2-5; clone_size: few; cdr3_nt: TGTGCCAGCAGCCAGGGGGGGCCCAGGGGGGGAGCAGAGACCCAGTACTTC; cdr3_aa: CASSQGGPRGGAETQYF
v_call: TRBV9; cdr3_length: 20; d_call: TRBD1; j_call: TRBJ1-1; clone_size: NA; cdr3_nt: TGTGCCAGCAGCGTAGATGCGGCCGTGGACAGGGGGCTCATGAACACTGAAGCTTTCTTT; cdr3_aa: CASSVDAAVDRGLMNTEAFF
v_call: TRBV19; cdr3_length: 15; d_call: TRBD2; j_call: TRBJ2-1; clone_size: few; cdr3_nt: TGTGCCAGTAGCAGACTAGCGGGAGGTGCGGATGAGCAGTTCTTC; cdr3_aa: CASSRLAGGADEQFF
v_call: TRBV9; cdr3_length: 14; d_call: NA; j_call: TRBJ2-7; clone_size: few; cdr3_nt: TGTGCCAGCAGCGCCGGGACGGAGCCCTACGAGCAGTACTTC; cdr3_aa: CASSAGTEPYEQYF
v_call: TRBV20-1; cdr3_length: 13; d_call: NA; j_call: TRBJ2-7; clone_size: few; cdr3_nt: TGCAGTGCAAACGGACGGGGGTTAGGTGAGCAGTACTTC; cdr3_aa: CSANGRGLGEQYF
v_call: TRBV18; cdr3_length: 15; d_call: TRBD2; j_call: TRBJ2-7; clone_size: few; cdr3_nt: TGTGCCAGCTCACCACCGACTAGCGGAGCCTACGAGCAGTACTTC; cdr3_aa: CASSPPTSGAYEQYF
v_call: TRBV28; cdr3_length: 14; d_call: NA; j_call: TRBJ2-1; clone_size: few; cdr3_nt: TGTGCCAGCAGTTTATCCGACGGGGGAGTAAGTCCGTTCTTC; cdr3_aa: CASSLSDGGVSPFF
v_call: TRBV27; cdr3_length: 15; d_call: TRBD1; j_call: TRBJ2-5; clone_size: many; cdr3_nt: TGTGCCAGCAGTGACAGGGGGATGGTCCGTGAGACCCAGTACTTC; cdr3_aa: CASSDRGMVRETQYF
v_call: TRBV7-1; cdr3_length: 22; d_call: NA; j_call: TRBJ1-2; clone_size: few; cdr3_nt: TGTGCCATAGTTCCCCCCTGGACTGCTGGCACAGAGATACACGGGGGGAACTATGGCTACACCTTC; cdr3_aa: CAIVPPWTAGTEIHGGNYGYTF
v_call: TRBV25-1; cdr3_length: 13; d_call: NA; j_call: TRBJ2-7; clone_size: NA; cdr3_nt: TGTGCCAGCACCCCTCGTGGCAGGGGATTCCTGTACTTC; cdr3_aa: CASTPRGRGFLYF
v_call: TRBV10-2; cdr3_length: 14; d_call: TRBD1; j_call: TRBJ2-1; clone_size: NA; cdr3_nt: TGCGCCACCTCCGGGACAGTGATGAACAATGAGCAGTTCTTC; cdr3_aa: CATSGTVMNNEQFF
v_call: TRBV5-1; cdr3_length: 12; d_call: NA; j_call: TRBJ2-1; clone_size: NA; cdr3_nt: TGCGCCAGCAGCCGCGGGGCGAATGAGCAGTTCTTC; cdr3_aa: CASSRGANEQFF
v_call: TRBV7-3; cdr3_length: 16; d_call: NA; j_call: TRBJ2-1; clone_size: NA; cdr3_nt: TGTGCCAGCAGCCCACTAGGGGGGAGCTCCTACAATGAGCAGTTCTTC; cdr3_aa: CASSPLGGSSYNEQFF
v_call: TRBV28; cdr3_length: 12; d_call: NA; j_call: TRBJ2-5; clone_size: NA; cdr3_nt: TGTGCCAGCATCGACAGCGGTCGGACCCAGTACTTC; cdr3_aa: CASIDSGRTQYF
v_call: TRBV2; cdr3_length: 15; d_call: NA; j_call: TRBJ2-3; clone_size: many; cdr3_nt: TGTGCCAGCAGTGAAGGTGAAAGGGGCGCAGATACGCAGTATTTT; cdr3_aa: CASSEGERGADTQYF
v_call: TRBV5-5; cdr3_length: 14; d_call: TRBD1; j_call: TRBJ1-1; clone_size: few; cdr3_nt: TGTGCCAGCAGCCGACAGGGCGTGAGGGCTGAAGCTTTCTTT; cdr3_aa: CASSRQGVRAEAFF
v_call: TRBV20-1; cdr3_length: 14; d_call: TRBD2; j_call: TRBJ2-1; clone_size: NA; cdr3_nt: TGCAGTGCCGAATCGGGACTAGCGTACAATGAGCAGTTCTTC; cdr3_aa: CSAESGLAYNEQFF
v_call: TRBV20-1; cdr3_length: 15; d_call: TRBD1; j_call: TRBJ1-5; clone_size: few; cdr3_nt: TGCAGTGCTAGCGAAGACAGGGTAGTGGGTCAGCCCCAGCATTTT; cdr3_aa: CSASEDRVVGQPQHF
v_call: TRBV5-1; cdr3_length: 16; d_call: TRBD2; j_call: TRBJ2-3; clone_size: few; cdr3_nt: TGCGCCAGCAGCTTGGTGGTAGCGGGAGATTTTGATACGCAGTATTTT; cdr3_aa: CASSLVVAGDFDTQYF
v_call: TRBV5-1; cdr3_length: 17; d_call: TRBD2; j_call: TRBJ2-5; clone_size: few; cdr3_nt: TGCGCCAGCAGCTTCTCGGCTAGCGGGGGGACGCAAGAGACCCAGTACTTC; cdr3_aa: CASSFSASGGTQETQYF
v_call: TRBV27; cdr3_length: 18; d_call: TRBD2; j_call: TRBJ2-7; clone_size: few; cdr3_nt: TGTGCCAGCAGTTTAGTAGCCCCGACTAGCGGGAGTCATTACGAGCAGTACTTC; cdr3_aa: CASSLVAPTSGSHYEQYF
v_call: TRBV9; cdr3_length: 13; d_call: NA; j_call: TRBJ2-7; clone_size: NA; cdr3_nt: TGTGCCAGCAGCACTCTGACAATCAGCGAGCAGTACTTC; cdr3_aa: CASSTLTISEQYF
v_call: TRBV7-9; cdr3_length: 17; d_call: TRBD2; j_call: TRBJ2-1; clone_size: many; cdr3_nt: TGTGCCAGCAGCTTAGCTAGCGGGAGTCTCGCCTACAATGAGCAGTTCTTC; cdr3_aa: CASSLASGSLAYNEQFF
v_call: TRBV3-1; cdr3_length: 13; d_call: NA; j_call: TRBJ1-5; clone_size: few; cdr3_nt: TGTGCCAGCAGCCAAGGAATGGATCAGCCCCAGCATTTT; cdr3_aa: CASSQGMDQPQHF
v_call: TRBV25-1; cdr3_length: 14; d_call: TRBD1; j_call: TRBJ1-2; clone_size: NA; cdr3_nt: TGTGCCAGCAGTGAAAACAGGGGGCTGGATGGCTACACCTTC; cdr3_aa: CASSENRGLDGYTF
v_call: TRBV12-3/TRBV12-4; cdr3_length: 12; d_call: NA; j_call: TRBJ1-1; clone_size: few; cdr3_nt: TGTGCCAGCATCGGGAGCTTCACTGAAGCTTTCTTT; cdr3_aa: CASIGSFTEAFF
v_call: TRBV5-1; cdr3_length: 14; d_call: NA; j_call: TRBJ2-2; clone_size: NA; cdr3_nt: TGCGCCAGCAGCCCAAACCACAGCACCGGGGAGCTGTTTTTT; cdr3_aa: CASSPNHSTGELFF
v_call: TRBV5-1; cdr3_length: 15; d_call: NA; j_call: TRBJ2-5; clone_size: NA; cdr3_nt: TGCGCCAGCAGCTTGGCCTCGGCGGCTAGGGAGACCCAGTACTTC; cdr3_aa: CASSLASAARETQYF
v_call: TRBV6-5; cdr3_length: 15; d_call: NA; j_call: TRBJ1-1; clone_size: many; cdr3_nt: TGTGCCAGCAGTTACTCTCTGGAATTGAACACTGAAGCTTTCTTT; cdr3_aa: CASSYSLELNTEAFF
v_call: TRBV5-6; cdr3_length: 14; d_call: NA; j_call: TRBJ2-7; clone_size: few; cdr3_nt: TGTGCCAGCAGACCGGGACCGGTACTCTACGAGCAGTACTTC; cdr3_aa: CASRPGPVLYEQYF
v_call: TRBV5-6; cdr3_length: 16; d_call: TRBD1; j_call: TRBJ1-6; clone_size: many; cdr3_nt: TGTGCCAGCAGCTCGACAGGGGAGAATTATAATTCACCCCTCCACTTT; cdr3_aa: CASSSTGENYNSPLHF
v_call: TRBV7-2; cdr3_length: 15; d_call: TRBD1; j_call: TRBJ2-1; clone_size: NA; cdr3_nt: TGTGCCAGCAGTCATGACAGGGGCGCCTACAATGAGCAGTTCTTC; cdr3_aa: CASSHDRGAYNEQFF
v_call: TRBV12-3/TRBV12-4; cdr3_length: 13; d_call: NA; j_call: TRBJ1-2; clone_size: many; cdr3_nt: TGTGCCAGCAGTTTACCGTTGGAGCTTGGCTACACCTTC; cdr3_aa: CASSLPLELGYTF
v_call: TRBV14; cdr3_length: 13; d_call: NA; j_call: TRBJ1-2; clone_size: few; cdr3_nt: TGTGCCAGCAGCCAGGCCCGGACAGTTGGCTACACCTTC; cdr3_aa: CASSQARTVGYTF
v_call: TRBV11-2; cdr3_length: 15; d_call: TRBD1; j_call: TRBJ1-1; clone_size: NA; cdr3_nt: TGTGCCAGCAGCCCCCGACAGGGGGTAAGGACTGAAGCTTTCTTT; cdr3_aa: CASSPRQGVRTEAFF
v_call: TRBV15; cdr3_length: 16; d_call: TRBD2; j_call: TRBJ2-7; clone_size: many; cdr3_nt: TGTGCCACCAGCAGAGTTCGGAGCGGGAGAAACTACGAGCAGTACTTC; cdr3_aa: CATSRVRSGRNYEQYF
v_call: TRBV28; cdr3_length: 15; d_call: NA; j_call: TRBJ2-1; clone_size: NA; cdr3_nt: TGTGCCAGCAGCCCGAGCAACAGATTACAGAATGAGCAGTTCTTC; cdr3_aa: CASSPSNRLQNEQFF
v_call: TRBV27; cdr3_length: 15; d_call: TRBD2; j_call: TRBJ2-3; clone_size: NA; cdr3_nt: TGTGCCAGCAGTCCTCGAAAAGCTCTAGCGGGAGCACAGTATTTT; cdr3_aa: CASSPRKALAGAQYF
v_call: TRBV4-3; cdr3_length: 16; d_call: TRBD1; j_call: TRBJ1-6; clone_size: NA; cdr3_nt: TGCGCCAGCAGCCCCGGGACAGGGGGCTATAATTCACCCCTCCACTTT; cdr3_aa: CASSPGTGGYNSPLHF
v_call: TRBV3-1; cdr3_length: 16; d_call: NA; j_call: TRBJ2-1; clone_size: NA; cdr3_nt: TGTGCCAGCAGCCAAGATGGGGACCCCTCTCTCGATGAGCAGTTCTTC; cdr3_aa: CASSQDGDPSLDEQFF
v_call: TRBV5-1; cdr3_length: 14; d_call: NA; j_call: TRBJ2-3; clone_size: NA; cdr3_nt: TGCGCCAGCAGCCCAACGACGAGCACAGATACGCAGTATTTT; cdr3_aa: CASSPTTSTDTQYF
v_call: TRBV4-2; cdr3_length: 14; d_call: TRBD1; j_call: TRBJ2-7; clone_size: many; cdr3_nt: TGTGCCAGCAGCCAAGGGGACAGGATTAACGAGCAGTACTTC; cdr3_aa: CASSQGDRINEQYF
v_call: TRBV4-2; cdr3_length: 15; d_call: TRBD2; j_call: TRBJ2-7; clone_size: NA; cdr3_nt: TGTGCCAGCAGCCGCGCCCTAGCGGGAGAAGGCGAGCAGTACTTC; cdr3_aa: CASSRALAGEGEQYF